This T cell receptor (beta chain) was captured in a study of blood T cells in healthy people across ages. Overall study: Template switching captured about one barcoded beta molecule per two T cells.

With a J-beta primer mix and a sample-barcoded 5' primer, a second PCR ran roughly 6 to 12 cycles. Carrying 12 random nucleotides, a template-switch adaptor labeled each individual cDNA molecule. TCRdb redid the calling of the 5' RACE reads with MiXCR, one entry per CDR3 protein. This table has under 800,000 distinct CDR3 sequences, roughly two fifths appearing once. This CDR3 has 14 amino acids. Germline values: CDR1 DFQATT, CDR2 SNEGSKA (reference sequence). After removal of 5 bases from V and 3 bases from J, the junction contained 8 bases not matched to a gene. This clonotype was recorded a few times. Its specificity is not known. Findings and limits, study-wide: Unsorted PBMCs blocked a conclusive comparison of naive and antigen-experienced cells. Per million T cells, TCR beta diversity dropped roughly linearly as age increased.

Sequenced material: blood. The chain uses TRBV20-1 and TRBJ1-2; 8 bases are shared with TRBD1. The receptor was derived from a woman between 55 and 75 years old in good health. The CDR3 DNA sequence: TGCAGTGCTCTTCGGCAGGGGGCCTACTATGGCTACACCTTC. This encodes CSALRQGAYYGYTF.